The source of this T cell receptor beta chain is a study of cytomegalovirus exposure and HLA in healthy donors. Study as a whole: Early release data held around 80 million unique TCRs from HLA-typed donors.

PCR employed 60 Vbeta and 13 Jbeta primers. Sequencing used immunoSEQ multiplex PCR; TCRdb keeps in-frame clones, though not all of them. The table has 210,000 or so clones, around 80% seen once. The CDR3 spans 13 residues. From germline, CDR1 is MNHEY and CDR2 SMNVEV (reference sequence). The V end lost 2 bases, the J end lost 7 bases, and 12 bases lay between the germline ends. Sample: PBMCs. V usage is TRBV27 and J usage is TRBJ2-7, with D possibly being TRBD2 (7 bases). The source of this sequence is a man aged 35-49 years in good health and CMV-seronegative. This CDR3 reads CASSLKGGGEQYF. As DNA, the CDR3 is TGTGCCAGCAGTTTAAAGGGGGGAGGGGAGCAGTACTTC.